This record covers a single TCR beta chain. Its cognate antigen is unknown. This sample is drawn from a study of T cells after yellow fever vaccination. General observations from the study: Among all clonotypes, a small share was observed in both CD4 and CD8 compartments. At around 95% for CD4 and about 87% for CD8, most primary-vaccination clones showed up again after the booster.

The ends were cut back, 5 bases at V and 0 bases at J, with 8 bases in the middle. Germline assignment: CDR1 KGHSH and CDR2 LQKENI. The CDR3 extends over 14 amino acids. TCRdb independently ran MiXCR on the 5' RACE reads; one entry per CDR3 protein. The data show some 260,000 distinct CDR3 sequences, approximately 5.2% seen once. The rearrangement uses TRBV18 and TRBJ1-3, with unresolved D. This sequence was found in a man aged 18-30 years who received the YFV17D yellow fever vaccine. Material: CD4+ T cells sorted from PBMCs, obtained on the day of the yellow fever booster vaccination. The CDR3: CASSSANSGNTIYF. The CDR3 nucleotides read TGTGCCAGCTCATCGGCCAACTCTGGAAACACCATATATTTT. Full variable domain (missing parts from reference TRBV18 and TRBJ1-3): NAGVMQNPRHLVRRRGQEARLRCSPMKGHSHVYWYRQLPEEGLKFMVYLQKENIIDESGMPKERFSAEFPKEGPSILRIQQVVRGDSAAYFCASSSANSGNTIYFGEGSWLTVV.